One and the same sample provided the 29 T cell receptor beta chains below, sequenced in a study of blood T cell repertoires in COVID-19. The protocol was immunoSEQ multiplex PCR, while the TCRdb copy is restricted to in-frame clones and leaves out a portion. The sample yields approximately 100,000 clones, roughly 85% seen once. The specimen sequenced was peripheral blood. These receptor sequences come from a man over 45 in a cohort sampled during active COVID-19.

The sample holds one count of this clone. This chain connects TRBV5-1 to TRBJ1-1; D gene ambiguous. This CDR3 has 15 amino acids. The germline gives CDR1 SGHRS, CDR2 YFSETQ. Trimming cost V 0 bases and J 2 bases, with 11 bases left between them. The CDR3 DNA sequence: TGCGCCAGCAGCTTGGATCTTAGCCCCAACACTGAAGCTTTCTTT. This encodes CASSLDLSPNTEAFF. The entire variable domain, with the rest obtained from reference TRBV5-1 and TRBJ1-1, is as follows: KAGVTQTPRYLIKTRGQQVTLSCSPISGHRSVSWYQQTPGQGLQFLFEYFSETQRNKGNFPGRFSGRQFSNSRSEMNVSTLELGDSALYLCASSLDLSPNTEAFFGQGTRLTVV.

This chain joins TRBV7-6 and TRBJ2-3; maybe TRBD2 (6 bases). The germline CDR1 and CDR2 sequences are SGHVS and FNYEAQ. V dropped 4 bases and J dropped 1 base, with 18 bases sitting between them. This CDR3 spans 17 amino acids. CDR3 region: CASSSPRGGARTDTQYF. In DNA form, the CDR3 reads TGTGCCAGCAGCTCCCCCCGGGGAGGTGCCCGCACAGATACGCAGTATTTT.

The rearrangement links TRBV7-9 to TRBJ2-3; D gene unclear. V gave up 1 base and J gave up 7 bases, with 12 bases separating them. The CDR3 runs 14 residues. Germline CDR1 and CDR2: SEHNR and FQNEAQ (reference sequence). The CDR3 DNA reads as TGTGCCAGCAGCTTAGAGGTCCTGACAAATACGCAGTATTTT. Its translation is CASSLEVLTNTQYF.

V and J are TRBV5-1 and TRBJ2-1; 7 bases are a match to TRBD2. There are 13 residues in the CDR3. Germline V gene sequence: CDR1 SGHRS, CDR2 YFSETQ. Trimming cost V 7 bases and J 6 bases; bases outside gene matches: 7. Here the CDR3 DNA reads TGCGCCAGCTCCCCCTGGGGGGGCAATGAGCAGTTCTTC. Its protein product is CASSPWGGNEQFF.

The chain has TRBV5-4 and TRBJ2-5, with 14 bases that match TRBD2. The ends lost 4 bases at V and 5 bases at J; junction bases unmatched: 13. CDR1 and CDR2 (germline): SGHNT, YYREEE (reference sequence). This CDR3 spans 18 amino acids. The CDR3 reads CASSRGTSGGGLTETQYF. Written as DNA, the CDR3 is TGTGCCAGCAGCCGCGGGACTAGCGGGGGTGGACTGACGGAGACCCAGTACTTC.

This chain joins TRBV20-1 and TRBJ2-5; D remains ambiguous. Germline loops: CDR1 DFQATT, CDR2 SNEGSKA (reference sequence). V lost 4 bases to trimming and J lost 5 bases, with 8 bases between them. CDR3 length equals 11 residues. The CDR3 DNA sequence: TGCAGTGCTATTCCCCAGGAGACCCAGTACTTC. This gives the protein CSAIPQETQYF.

The chain couples TRBV6-6 to TRBJ2-3; D is possibly TRBD2 (7 bases). The V end was cut by 8 bases, the J end by 5 bases, with 20 bases between. This CDR3 has 15 amino acids. Looked up from germline, CDR1 is MNHNY and CDR2 is SVGAGI (reference sequence). Here the CDR3 reads CASHKGGGALDTQYF. CDR3 coding DNA: TGTGCCAGCCATAAAGGAGGGGGGGCCTTAGATACGCAGTATTTT.

V gene TRBV27 combines with J gene TRBJ1-2; 8 bases are a match to TRBD1. Per the germline V gene, CDR1 is MNHEY and CDR2 is SMNVEV (reference sequence). The CDR3 totals 14 residues. V lost 5 bases and J lost 7; bases outside the gene matches: 9. CDR3: CASSIRRTGSGYTF. The CDR3 DNA follows: TGTGCCAGCAGTATACGGAGGACAGGGTCTGGCTACACCTTC.

This chain joins TRBV5-4 and TRBJ1-1; 10 bases map to TRBD1. Trimming at V came to 5 bases and at J to 5 bases, leaving 6 bases not matched to a gene. CDR1 is SGHNT, CDR2 YYREEE, per germline (reference sequence). The CDR3 loop spans 14 amino acids. CDR3 bases: TGTGCCAGCAGTCGGACAGGGGGAAGTACTGAAGCTTTCTTT. Amino acid sequence: CASSRTGGSTEAFF. Using reference TRBV5-4 and TRBJ1-1 for the parts outside the CDR3, the full variable domain is ETGVTQSPTHLIKTRGQQVTLRCSSQSGHNTVSWYQQALGQGPQFIFQYYREEENGRGNFPPRFSGLQFPNYSSELNVNALELDDSALYLCASSRTGGSTEAFFGQGTRLTVV.

The J gene is TRBJ2-5, the V gene TRBV5-1, with D perhaps TRBD1 (7 bases). This CDR3 is 14 amino acids long. Germline loops: CDR1 SGHRS, CDR2 YFSETQ. V was cut by 2 bases and J by 3 bases, with 11 bases left in between. DNA of the CDR3: TGCGCCAGCAGCTTAGGAGGGGGCGAAGAGACCCAGTACTTC. Translation: CASSLGGGEETQYF.

This clone is a singleton in its sample. V usage is TRBV19 and J usage is TRBJ2-1; TRBD2 matches at 12 bases. The CDR3 has 15 residues. CDR1 LNHDA and CDR2 SQIVND come from the germline V gene (reference sequence). The ends lost 3 bases at V and 9 bases at J; junction bases unmatched: 6. CDR3 in DNA: TGTGCCAGTAGTATCCTAGCGGGGGGGCTAGGTGAGCAGTTCTTC. Protein sequence: CASSILAGGLGEQFF.

This rearrangement joins TRBV9 to TRBJ1-2; D might be TRBD1 (6 bases). The CDR3 consists of 13 residues. Germline-derived CDR1 and CDR2 are SGDLS and YYNGEE. Trimming took 5 bases from V and 6 from J, leaving 14 bases between them. In DNA, the CDR3 is TGTGCCAGCAGTTACGTAGGACAGCATGGCTACACCTTC. This gives the protein CASSYVGQHGYTF.

The rearrangement links TRBV7-6 to TRBJ1-1; possibly TRBD1 for D (5 bases). Germline loops: CDR1 SGHVS, CDR2 FNYEAQ. Trimming cost V 5 bases and J 2 bases, with 15 bases left between them. This CDR3 has 15 amino acids. The CDR3 reads CASSPGSDGNTEAFF. CDR3 sequence (DNA): TGTGCCAGCAGCCCAGGGTCCGATGGAAACACTGAAGCTTTCTTT.

This chain uses TRBV28 with TRBJ2-2; 11 bases are shared with TRBD1. This CDR3 is 16 amino acids long. Losses at the gene ends were 7 bases for V and 4 bases for J; bases not matched to a gene: 8. Per the germline V gene, CDR1 is MDHEN and CDR2 is SYDVKM. CDR3 in DNA: TGTGCCAGCAACCCTCGGGGGACAGGGGGCACCGGGGAGCTGTTTTTT. It codes for CASNPRGTGGTGELFF.

The chain uses TRBV6-1 and TRBJ1-2, with a weak D call TRBD1 (5 bases). Germline lookup yields CDR1 MNHNS and CDR2 SASEGT. The CDR3 has 16 amino acids. Trimming shortened V by 0 bases and J by 7 bases, and 18 bases separated the two germline ends. The CDR3 DNA reads TGTGCCAGCAGTGAAGCGCTTCAGGGAGGGTCTTTTGGCTACACCTTC. This codes for CASSEALQGGSFGYTF.

The J gene is TRBJ2-6, the V gene TRBV5-6; TRBD2 is a possible D gene (5 bases). The V gene lost 3 bases and the J gene lost 0 bases, with 10 bases spanning the gap. The CDR3 loop spans 16 amino acids. Germline CDR1 SGHDT, CDR2 YYEEEE. The DNA of the CDR3 is TGTGCCAGCAGCTCGGGGTTATTCTCTGGGGCCAACGTCCTGACTTTC. Its protein product is CASSSGLFSGANVLTF.

In this sample, this clone turned up once. The genes are TRBV7-9 and TRBJ1-2; D not certain. CDR1 is SEHNR, CDR2 FQNEAQ, per germline (reference sequence). V was trimmed by 3 bases and J by 2 bases, leaving 7 bases between them. This CDR3 spans 13 amino acids. CDR3: CASSFVQNYGYTF. DNA for the CDR3: TGTGCCAGCAGCTTTGTACAGAACTATGGCTACACCTTC.

The rearrangement uses TRBV10-3 and TRBJ1-1; D gene ambiguous. V was trimmed by 0 bases and J by 0 bases, leaving 11 bases between them. CDR1 is ENHRY and CDR2 is SYGVKD in the germline V gene. This CDR3 has 16 residues. CDR3: CAISESYGVMNTEAFF. The CDR3 DNA is TGTGCCATCAGTGAGTCGTACGGGGTCATGAACACTGAAGCTTTCTTT.

The CDR3 sequence: CASSPWGRDYGYTF. CDR3 coding DNA: TGTGCCAGCAGTCCATGGGGGAGGGACTATGGCTACACCTTC. The V gene is TRBV6-5, the J gene TRBJ1-2, with D possibly being TRBD1 (5 bases). V was shortened by 5 bases and J by 3 bases, with 13 bases between the two germline ends. CDR1 and CDR2 from the germline V gene are MNHEY and SVGAGI. This CDR3 contains 14 residues.

The chain carries TRBV4-2 and TRBJ2-3, with a tentative D call TRBD2 (7 bases). The CDR3 runs to 16 residues. Germline values: CDR1 LGHNA, CDR2 YNFKEQ. Trimming stripped 2 bases from V and 3 bases from J, with 15 bases between. The CDR3 region is CASSQNRGGGTDTQYF. DNA for the CDR3: TGTGCCAGCAGCCAAAACCGCGGGGGCGGAACAGATACGCAGTATTTT.

The gene calls are TRBV5-4 and TRBJ2-2; weak D call: TRBD1 (6 bases). The germline V and J ends were trimmed by 2 bases and 2 bases, with 10 bases remaining between them. The CDR3 runs 15 residues. Germline loops: CDR1 SGHNT, CDR2 YYREEE (reference sequence). The CDR3 DNA sequence: TGTGCCAGCAGCTTCGACAGGTTAAACACCGGGGAGCTGTTTTTT. Its protein product is CASSFDRLNTGELFF.

This sequence joins TRBV6-2 or TRBV6-3 and TRBJ2-1; D is unclear. The CDR3 is 13 amino acids. Trimming stripped 2 bases from V and 10 bases from J, with 12 bases between. The germline V gene has CDR1 MNHEY and CDR2 SVGEGT. The CDR3 here is CASSYPPPVEQFF. CDR3 DNA sequence: TGTGCCAGCAGTTACCCCCCGCCGGTGGAGCAGTTCTTC.

A single count supports this clone. This chain links TRBV9 with TRBJ2-3, with 11 positions matching TRBD2. This CDR3 comprises 15 residues. Germline assignment: CDR1 SGDLS and CDR2 YYNGEE. J lost 8 bases, V lost 0 bases, and 5 bases had no gene match. CDR3 DNA: TGTGCCAGCAGCGTAGAAGTAGCGGGGGGGCGTACGCAGTATTTT. Translated, it gives CASSVEVAGGRTQYF.

This clone was seen once. The J gene is TRBJ1-2, the V gene TRBV11-3, with 8 bases aligning to TRBD1. The CDR3 covers 15 residues. CDR1 is SGHNT, CDR2 YENEEA, per germline. Trimming removed 3 bases from V and 5 bases from J; junction bases left unmatched: 8. Written as DNA, the CDR3 is TGTGCCAGCAGCTTGGACAGGGCCCAGGGGTATGGCTACACCTTC. It codes for CASSLDRAQGYGYTF.

The rearrangement links TRBV10-3 to TRBJ1-2; D not resolved. Germline V CDR1 and CDR2: ENHRY, SYGVKD. The CDR3 is made up of 14 amino acids. V was pared by 2 bases and J by 2 bases, with 9 bases between. The CDR3 DNA reads TGTGCCATCAGTGAGGATCCGGGGAACTATGGCTACACCTTC. Translating gives CAISEDPGNYGYTF.

V gene TRBV19 combines with J gene TRBJ1-5; 8 bases agree with TRBD1. CDR1 is LNHDA, CDR2 SQIVND, per germline (reference sequence). Germline trimming cut 5 bases from V and 5 bases from J; bases unmatched to any gene: 5. The CDR3 is 14 residues long. The CDR3 DNA is TGTGCCAGTAGTTCCAACAGGGGGGATCAGCCCCAGCATTTT. Translating it yields CASSSNRGDQPQHF.

The J gene is TRBJ1-1, the V gene TRBV2; tentative D call: TRBD1 (5 bases). Germline CDR1 and CDR2: SNHLY and FYNNEI. The CDR3 has 13 residues. The V end lost 7 bases, the J end lost 1 base, and 10 bases lay between the germline ends. CDR3 residues: CASMGGANTEAFF. CDR3 nucleotides: TGTGCCAGCATGGGCGGGGCGAACACTGAAGCTTTCTTT.

This clone was detected only once. The chain carries TRBV24-1 and TRBJ2-5; no reliable D call. CDR1 is KGHDR and CDR2 is SFDVKD in the germline V gene. Trimming took off 2 bases at V and 4 bases at J, with 13 bases between the two ends. This CDR3 region has 15 residues. The chain's CDR3 is CATSDSTRDGETQYF. Written as DNA, the CDR3 is TGTGCCACCAGTGATTCGACTCGAGACGGAGAGACCCAGTACTTC.

The chain joins TRBV3-1 (or the pseudogene TRBV3-2) to TRBJ1-1; 8 bases line up with TRBD1. The CDR3 spans 17 residues. CDR1 is LGHDT and CDR2 is YNNKEL in the germline V gene (reference sequence). The J segment lost 3 bases and the V segment lost 2 bases, leaving 11 bases of the junction unmatched. The CDR3 nucleotides are TGTGCCAGCAGCCAACCCGGACAGGGTAGGGGGGACACTGAAGCTTTCTTT. This encodes CASSQPGQGRGDTEAFF.